These 31 T cell receptor beta chains were sequenced from one sample in a study of siplizumab effects on memory and regulatory T cells. Sequenced by immunoSEQ multiplex PCR; TCRdb stores in-frame clones only, minus some. Of approximately 100,000 clones listed, just over 90% are singletons. Sequencing was performed on non-Treg CD4+ T cells sorted from blood. All receptors come from a human donor in good health.

V usage is TRBV5-1 and J usage is TRBJ1-3; possibly TRBD1 for D (6 bases). V lost 4 bases and J 0 bases, leaving 8 bases between the germline ends. CDR1 is SGHRS and CDR2 is YFSETQ in the germline V gene. This CDR3 has 14 amino acids. As DNA, the CDR3 is TGCGCCAGCAGCGGAGGGGGCTCTGGAAACACCATATATTTT. The encoded protein is CASSGGGSGNTIYF.

This chain connects TRBV7-2 to TRBJ2-7; D possibly uses TRBD1 or TRBD2 (5 bases each). The CDR3 sequence is 15 residues long. V was pared by 5 bases and J by 3 bases, with 17 bases between. Looked up from germline, CDR1 is SGHTA and CDR2 is FQGNSA. DNA for the CDR3: TGTGCCAGCAGCACTAGTGGGGACGAACGCTACGAGCAGTACTTC. Translation: CASSTSGDERYEQYF.

This rearrangement joins TRBV27 to TRBJ2-3, with TRBD2 identical over 8 bases. The CDR3 consists of 17 residues. Germline CDR1 reads MNHEY; CDR2 reads SMNVEV (reference sequence). V lost 5 bases, J lost 3 bases, and 13 bases stayed unmatched. The CDR3 DNA reads as TGTGCCAGCAGTCCCCGGACTAGCTCGGGGTCTACAGATACGCAGTATTTT. Residues: CASSPRTSSGSTDTQYF.

The chain recombines TRBV18 with TRBJ2-2; 7 bases agree with TRBD1. Germline assignment: CDR1 KGHSH and CDR2 LQKENI. The CDR3 length is 15 residues. J lost 0 bases, V lost 6 bases, and 4 bases had no gene match. CDR3 region: CASSRGQANTGELFF. The CDR3 DNA reads TGTGCCAGCTCCAGAGGACAGGCGAACACCGGGGAGCTGTTTTTT.

The sample holds one count of this clone. V is TRBV7-6 and J is TRBJ2-3; TRBD2 aligns across 10 bases. V lost 6 bases, J lost 5 bases, and 5 bases stayed unmatched. CDR3 length: 14 amino acids. Germline V lookup: CDR1 SGHVS, CDR2 FNYEAQ. For the CDR3, the DNA is TGTGCCAGCAGGAGCGGGGGGGCTAGAGATACGCAGTATTTT. Amino acids: CASRSGGARDTQYF.

The J gene is TRBJ2-3, the V gene TRBV7-9; no clear D gene. Deletions cut 5 bases from V and 1 base from J, with 7 bases between. This CDR3 region has 13 residues. Germline CDR1 is SEHNR and CDR2 is FQNEAQ (reference sequence). The CDR3 coding sequence is TGTGCCAGCAGCCCCGGAGGCACAGATACGCAGTATTTT. Its translation: CASSPGGTDTQYF.

The chain has TRBV19 and TRBJ1-5; 10 bases map to TRBD1. The ends lost 5 bases at V and 4 bases at J; junction bases unmatched: 2. The CDR3 runs 14 residues. The germline CDR1 and CDR2 sequences are LNHDA and SQIVND (reference sequence). Here the CDR3 reads CASSWTGGNQPQHF. The CDR3 DNA reads as TGTGCCAGTAGTTGGACAGGGGGGAATCAGCCCCAGCATTTT.

V gene TRBV6-6 combines with J gene TRBJ2-2, with 10 bases matching TRBD2. The V gene end was trimmed by 2 bases and the J gene end by 6 bases; junction bases not matched to a gene: 6. Germline lookup yields CDR1 MNHNY and CDR2 SVGAGI (reference sequence). The CDR3 runs to 16 residues. The CDR3 protein is CASSYTSGGAAGELFF. CDR3 coding DNA: TGTGCCAGCAGTTACACGAGCGGGGGGGCCGCCGGGGAGCTGTTTTTT.

This clone was seen just once. The chain uses TRBV9 and TRBJ2-3, with 7 bases fitting TRBD1. V was clipped by 1 base and J by 1 base; unmatched bases: 3. The length of the CDR3 is 15 residues. The germline V gene has CDR1 SGDLS and CDR2 YYNGEE. The CDR3 DNA follows: TGTGCCAGCAGCGTACTGGGGACAGGCACAGATACGCAGTATTTT. It yields the protein CASSVLGTGTDTQYF.

The chain is built from TRBV11-2 and TRBJ2-6; 9 positions match TRBD2. CDR3 size: 18 residues. Germline V gene sequence: CDR1 SGHAT, CDR2 FQNNGV. The V segment lost 1 base and the J segment 0 bases; nucleotides outside the gene matches: 4. As DNA, the CDR3 is TGTGCCAGCAGCTTAGCCCTAGCGGGAACCTCTGGGGCCAACGTCCTGACTTTC. It is translated as CASSLALAGTSGANVLTF.

The chain combines TRBV7-8 with TRBJ2-7; 8 positions match TRBD2. The V segment lost 3 bases and the J segment 3 bases; nucleotides outside the gene matches: 10. This CDR3 region has 16 residues. Germline assignment: CDR1 SGHVS and CDR2 FQNEAQ. The CDR3 protein is CASSFPLGSGDYEQYF. In nucleotides, the CDR3 is TGTGCCAGCAGCTTTCCTCTTGGTAGCGGGGACTACGAGCAGTACTTC.

As regards this clone: A read error is likely, as this CDR3 ends without the conserved phenylalanine or tryptophan. The rearrangement uses TRBV5-1 and TRBJ2-7; 10 nucleotides line up with TRBD1. V was pared by 6 bases and J by 5 bases, with 8 bases of the junction left unmatched. From germline, CDR1 is SGHRS and CDR2 YFSETQ. The CDR3 spans 14 residues. CDR3 region: CASTPGTGVHEQYL. CDR3 bases: TGCGCCAGCACACCCGGGACAGGGGTCCACGAGCAGTACCTC.

The V and J genes are TRBV7-8 and TRBJ2-5; TRBD2 matches 13 bases. CDR1 and CDR2 from the germline V gene are SGHVS and FQNEAQ. V trimming: 1 base; J trimming: 4 bases; junction bases outside the gene matches: 3. The CDR3 covers 16 residues. CDR3 protein: CASSLGLAGGGETQYF. The CDR3 DNA reads as TGTGCCAGCAGCTTAGGACTAGCGGGGGGCGGAGAGACCCAGTACTTC. Full variable domain (remainder filled in from reference TRBV7-8 and TRBJ2-5): GAGVSQSPRYKVAKRGQDVALRCDPISGHVSLFWYQQALGQGPEFLTYFQNEAQLDKSGLPSDRFFAERPEGSVSTLKIQRTQQEDSAVYLCASSLGLAGGGETQYFGPGTRLLVL.

The rearrangement uses TRBV28 and TRBJ1-3; D perhaps matches TRBD1 (6 bases). The CDR3 is 15 residues long. V dropped 7 bases and J dropped 4 bases, with 17 bases sitting between them. Germline CDR1 and CDR2: MDHEN and SYDVKM. CDR3 nucleotides: TGTGCCAGCACCCAAGGGGGGGCGAGGGGAAACACCATATATTTT. Its translation is CASTQGGARGNTIYF.

J is TRBJ2-3 and V is TRBV18; D is unresolved. V lost 6 bases to trimming and J lost 2 bases, with 15 bases between them. CDR3 length: 15 amino acids. Germline V gives CDR1 KGHSH, CDR2 LQKENI. This chain's CDR3 is CASSPEALLTDTQYF. The CDR3 DNA reads TGTGCCAGCTCTCCAGAGGCTCTACTCACAGATACGCAGTATTTT.

This chain uses TRBV19 with TRBJ2-7; 10 bases align to TRBD1. Looked up from germline, CDR1 is LNHDA and CDR2 is SQIVND (reference sequence). CDR3 size: 15 residues. Trimming cost V 4 bases and J 4 bases; bases outside gene matches: 7. The CDR3 loop is CASSNQGQGRYEQYF. DNA for the CDR3: TGTGCCAGTAGTAACCAGGGACAGGGGAGGTACGAGCAGTACTTC.

The chain carries TRBV2 and TRBJ2-5; weak D call: TRBD1 (6 bases). Germline V gene sequence: CDR1 SNHLY, CDR2 FYNNEI. V dropped 5 bases and J dropped 7 bases, with 17 bases sitting between them. This CDR3 spans 14 amino acids. CDR3 DNA: TGTGCCAGCAGTCCCGGACAGTCCCAGGGGACCCAGTACTTC. Residues: CASSPGQSQGTQYF.

This clone was recorded only once. The chain carries TRBV19 and TRBJ1-5; 7 bases agree with TRBD1. The CDR3 covers 15 residues. V trimming: 4 bases; J trimming: 1 base; junction bases outside the gene matches: 4. CDR1 is LNHDA and CDR2 is SQIVND in the germline V gene (reference sequence). As DNA, the CDR3 is TGTGCCAGTAGTAAACTGACAGGGAGCAATCAGCCCCAGCATTTT. Protein sequence: CASSKLTGSNQPQHF. The entire variable domain, with the rest obtained from reference TRBV19 and TRBJ1-5, is as follows: DGGITQSPKYLFRKEGQNVTLSCEQNLNHDAMYWYRQDPGQGLRLIYYSQIVNDFQKGDIAEGYSVSREKKESFPLTVTSAQKNPTAFYLCASSKLTGSNQPQHFGDGTRLSIL.

The genes are TRBV6-6 and TRBJ1-2; D remains ambiguous. From germline, CDR1 is MNHNY and CDR2 SVGAGI (reference sequence). This CDR3 is 12 amino acids long. Trimming shortened V by 2 bases and J by 8 bases, and 9 bases separated the two germline ends. The CDR3 loop is CASSYPQGGYTF. The CDR3 DNA reads TGTGCCAGCAGTTACCCCCAAGGGGGCTACACCTTC.

The J gene is TRBJ2-2, the V gene TRBV25-1; D is ambiguous. V lost 7 bases, J lost 4 bases, and 10 bases lay in between. Germline V CDR1 and CDR2: MGHDK, SYGVNS. The CDR3 has 13 amino acids. CDR3 sequence: CASNRRSTGELFF. The CDR3 coding sequence is TGTGCCAGCAATCGCCGCTCCACCGGGGAGCTGTTTTTT.

This clone was seen just once. V usage is TRBV2 and J usage is TRBJ1-1; D gene unclear. Per the germline V gene, CDR1 is SNHLY and CDR2 is FYNNEI. V dropped 7 bases and J dropped 8 bases, with 11 bases sitting between them. CDR3 length: 11 residues. The CDR3, as DNA: TGTGCCAGCACCTGGAGGGAAGAAGCTTTCTTT. It codes for CASTWREEAFF.

J is TRBJ2-3 and V is TRBV11-3; D gene uncertain. V dropped 5 bases and J dropped 5 bases, with 14 bases sitting between them. In germline, CDR1 is SGHNT, CDR2 YENEEA. The CDR3 runs to 14 residues. The CDR3 sequence: CASSLSLTQDTQYF. The CDR3 nucleotides are TGTGCCAGCAGCCTATCCCTGACACAAGATACGCAGTATTTT. The complete variable domain, with remaining parts taken from reference TRBV11-3 and TRBJ2-3, reads EAGVVQSPRYKIIEKKQPVAFWCNPISGHNTLYWYLQNLGQGPELLIRYENEEAVDDSQLPKDRFSAERLKGVDSTLKIQPAELGDSAVYLCASSLSLTQDTQYFGPGTRLTVL.

The rearrangement uses TRBV21-1 and TRBJ2-1; whether TRBD1, the table's D call, matches the DNA was not checked. TRBV21-1 is deemed a pseudogene. The CDR3 contains 16 residues. The CDR3 region has the DNA TGTGCCAGCAGCAAAGCATCCGGTAGGGGGAAGGGTGAGCAGTTCTTC. Translating gives CASSKASGRGKGEQFF.

The chain uses TRBV7-3 and TRBJ2-7, with 7 bases lining up with TRBD2. Per germline, CDR1 SGHTA and CDR2 FQGTGA. After removal of 0 bases from V and 4 bases from J, the junction contained 9 bases not matched to a gene. This CDR3 contains 16 residues. CDR3 DNA: TGTGCCAGCAGCTTAACCTTGACTAGCCTAGTTTACGAGCAGTACTTC. Translated, it gives CASSLTLTSLVYEQYF. The complete variable domain, with remaining parts taken from reference TRBV7-3 and TRBJ2-7, reads GAGVSQTPSNKVTEKGKYVELRCDPISGHTALYWYRQSLGQGPEFLIYFQGTGAADDSGLPNDRFFAVRPEGSVSTLKIQRTERGDSAVYLCASSLTLTSLVYEQYFGPGTRLTVT.

The V gene is TRBV5-4, the J gene TRBJ1-1; no clear D gene. CDR3 length: 15 residues. Germline V CDR1 and CDR2: SGHNT, YYREEE (reference sequence). V gave up 1 base and J gave up 0 bases, with 10 bases separating them. The DNA of the CDR3 is TGTGCCAGCAGCTTGAGTTACAGTATGAACACTGAAGCTTTCTTT. Its protein product is CASSLSYSMNTEAFF.

As regards this clone: Other DNA sequences from this sample encode an identical CDR3 as well. V usage is TRBV19 and J usage is TRBJ2-5; D is unresolved. Germline CDR1 and CDR2: LNHDA and SQIVND (reference sequence). The CDR3 loop spans 12 amino acids. Trimming pared 8 bases from V and 1 base from J, leaving 8 bases between. CDR3 sequence: CASSRLQETQYF. In DNA form, the CDR3 reads TGTGCCAGTTCCCGACTCCAAGAGACCCAGTACTTC.

This chain uses TRBV18 with TRBJ1-4, with 9 positions matching TRBD1. The CDR3 extends over 15 amino acids. V trimming: 6 bases; J trimming: 4 bases; junction bases outside the gene matches: 6. Germline V gives CDR1 KGHSH, CDR2 LQKENI. The chain's CDR3 is CASSRGQGVNEKLFF. The DNA for the CDR3 is TGTGCCAGCTCCCGGGGACAGGGCGTTAATGAAAAACTGTTTTTT.

The chain carries TRBV6-4 and TRBJ1-2, with 12 positions matching TRBD1. The J segment lost 7 bases and the V segment lost 6 bases, leaving 12 bases of the junction unmatched. The germline CDR1 and CDR2 sequences are MRHNA and SNTAGT. The CDR3 covers 16 residues. The CDR3 DNA sequence: TGTGCCAGCAGCGACAAACCGGGACAGGGGGCGGGTGGCTACACCTTC. It yields the protein CASSDKPGQGAGGYTF.

J is TRBJ1-1 and V is TRBV5-1; no firm D call. Deletions cut 4 bases from V and 0 bases from J, with 10 bases between. This CDR3 has 14 amino acids. Looked up from germline, CDR1 is SGHRS and CDR2 is YFSETQ. The CDR3 loop is CASSVQDLNTEAFF. The CDR3 DNA reads TGCGCCAGCAGCGTACAAGACTTGAACACTGAAGCTTTCTTT.

The CDR3 here is CASSKEAGPEQYF. The CDR3 nucleotides read TGTGCCAGCAGCAAAGAGGCCGGGCCCGAGCAGTACTTC. The gene calls are TRBV21-1 and TRBJ2-7. TRBV21-1 is marked as a pseudogene. The CDR3 spans 13 residues.

The rearrangement uses TRBV11-2 and TRBJ2-4, with D perhaps given as TRBD1 or TRBD2 (6 bases each). V was shortened by 5 bases and J by 1 base, with 15 bases between the two germline ends. The CDR3 consists of 16 residues. Germline CDR1 SGHAT, CDR2 FQNNGV. In DNA, the CDR3 is TGTGCCAGCAGCCCAAGAGGGGGGTGGGCCAAAAACATTCAGTACTTC. Residues: CASSPRGGWAKNIQYF.